The sequence of this TCR beta chain was determined in a study of cytomegalovirus exposure and HLA in healthy donors (dated by TCRdb to the late 2010s). For context, the study as a whole: According to a later analysis, one platform produced both the 100 to 150 validation repertoires and the 670 or so repertoires of the first cohort. High-throughput TCR immunosequencing, statistical association of individual TCRs with disease status, and machine learning were combined to predict cytomegalovirus infection status. The study aimed to test whether cataloging public T cell receptors could reveal signatures of past pathogen exposure. Along with the approximately 700-subject first cohort, a separate validation cohort of 120 different subjects was used. Overall results and qualifications from the work: A total of about 180 TCR beta chains were listed by the study as associated with cytomegalovirus. All 120 or so repertoires were used to score co-occurrence in the validation cohort in a later analysis, because that analysis had no HLA typing for the cohort. The classifier was reported to diagnose cytomegalovirus status with high specificity and sensitivity in both the original and validation cohorts. Across donors, most TCR sequences were observed very rarely, whereas some public TCRs were present in many individuals. A later analysis found that TCRs clustered in the first cohort also tended to co-occur in the approximately 120 validation repertoires, with 90% to 95% of cluster scores above 0. Three of the identified cytomegalovirus-associated TCR beta chains were confirmed in vitro to be specific for cytomegalovirus antigens. The authors suggested that the approach could potentially be extended to other disease states and immunological phenotypes.

The library was generated by the immunoSEQ multiplex PCR assay. The paper's data handling went like this. To diagnose cytomegalovirus status from the catalog of TCR beta chain sequences, a statistical classification framework was built. The source is immuneACCESS, and TCRdb retained only in-frame sequences with V and J called. Part of the clones is not carried over; for the studies checked, unresolved V genes explain less than half of this, and the remainder is unexplained. Clonal size and the V and J genes are those of that table, whereas D and trimming came from the DNA. The sample data list 120,000 or so clones, and 80% to 90% of these were observed just once. The ten largest clones represent approximately 1.1% of the sample. The CDR3 numbers 15 residues from cysteine through phenylalanine. Only CDR3 DNA remains: 45 bases, in frame from the first base. The germline V gene encodes CDR1 MNHEY and CDR2 SVGAGI. At the junction V is shortened by 5 bases and J by 1 base; bases outside the gene matches: 3.

Donors formed part of the validation cohort, which comprised about 120 subjects and was distinct from the first cohort of some 700 subjects. A note on this clone: What this receptor recognizes is not known. Base qualities are not at hand, and no much larger clone is one base apart.

The sequencing input was PBMCs. This chain is built from TRBV6-5 and TRBJ1-5; TRBD1 agrees with 9 junctional bases. The sequence was collected from a young woman in good health and CMV-seronegative. The CDR3 in this case is CASSKTGGSNQPQHF. In nucleotides, the sequence is TGTGCCAGCAGTAAAACAGGGGGCAGCAATCAGCCCCAGCATTTT.